These T cell receptor beta chains were read from a single sample in a study of T cell responses to AZD1222 COVID-19 vaccine. Libraries were prepared by immunoSEQ multiplex PCR; TCRdb keeps only in-frame clonotypes and omits some of them. This sample has some 49,000 clones, with about 90% found just once. Sequenced here: peripheral blood, sampled 28 days after the second AZD1222 dose. Every receptor here comes from an adult who received the AZD1222 COVID-19 vaccine. Both conserved end residues are part of each CDR3. Fields, in order: clone size, D gene, J gene, V gene, CDR3 DNA, CDR3 protein. The D gene is left open where the match is weak. Size values are once, few and many counts, or a class for expanded clones, and some rows have none.

clone size: -; D gene: TRBD1; J gene: TRBJ1-2; V gene: TRBV19; CDR3 DNA: TGTGCCAGCCGGGACAGAATAAACTATGGCTACACCTTC; CDR3 protein: CASRDRINYGYTF
clone size: -; D gene: -; J gene: TRBJ2-7; V gene: TRBV7-6; CDR3 DNA: TGTGCCAGCAGCTCTCGGGGGCACCCCCTCTCCTACGAGCAGTACTTC; CDR3 protein: CASSSRGHPLSYEQYF
clone size: -; D gene: -; J gene: TRBJ1-6; V gene: TRBV9; CDR3 DNA: TGTGCCAGCAGGAAGGGGGGGCTGAGTTCACCCCTCCACTTT; CDR3 protein: CASRKGGLSSPLHF
clone size: -; D gene: -; J gene: TRBJ2-1; V gene: TRBV3-1/TRBV3-2; CDR3 DNA: TGTGCCAGCAGCCAAGAAGGGCTCGGGCGGCATGAGCAGTTCTTC; CDR3 protein: CASSQEGLGRHEQFF
clone size: -; D gene: TRBD1; J gene: TRBJ2-7; V gene: TRBV6-2/TRBV6-3; CDR3 DNA: TGTGCCAGCAGTTCCCGACAGGGGTTCCCCCCCCACGAGCAGTACTTC; CDR3 protein: CASSSRQGFPPHEQYF
clone size: once; D gene: -; J gene: TRBJ1-3; V gene: TRBV9; CDR3 DNA: TGTGCCAGCAGCACCCCGGGCAGGACTGGAAACACCATATATTTT; CDR3 protein: CASSTPGRTGNTIYF
clone size: few; D gene: -; J gene: TRBJ2-5; V gene: TRBV28; CDR3 DNA: TGTGCCAGCAGAAAAGAATTTCAAGAGACCCAGTACTTC; CDR3 protein: CASRKEFQETQYF
clone size: -; D gene: -; J gene: TRBJ1-1; V gene: TRBV15; CDR3 DNA: TGTGCCACCAGCTTAGACAGACCAATGAACACTGAAGCTTTCTTT; CDR3 protein: CATSLDRPMNTEAFF
clone size: few; D gene: -; J gene: TRBJ1-5; V gene: TRBV19; CDR3 DNA: TGTGCCAGTACCACCCTCTCTCGTGCAGGGGACAATCAGCCCCAGCATTTT; CDR3 protein: CASTTLSRAGDNQPQHF
clone size: once; D gene: -; J gene: TRBJ2-7; V gene: TRBV9; CDR3 DNA: TGTGCCAGCAGCGGTTCCCGGGAGCCCGCCTACGAGCAGTACTTC; CDR3 protein: CASSGSREPAYEQYF
clone size: -; D gene: TRBD2; J gene: TRBJ2-7; V gene: TRBV9; CDR3 DNA: TGTGCCAGCAACCCTAGCGGTTCAAACTTTCGGGAGCAGTACTTC; CDR3 protein: CASNPSGSNFREQYF
clone size: -; D gene: -; J gene: TRBJ2-2; V gene: TRBV10-2; CDR3 DNA: TGCGCCAGCAGTAGAGTTACAGGCACCGGGGAGCTGTTTTTT; CDR3 protein: CASSRVTGTGELFF
clone size: -; D gene: -; J gene: TRBJ1-5; V gene: TRBV7-8; CDR3 DNA: TGTGCCAGCAGCTTAAAGTCGGGCCAGCCCCAGCATTTT; CDR3 protein: CASSLKSGQPQHF
clone size: -; D gene: -; J gene: TRBJ1-3; V gene: TRBV5-6; CDR3 DNA: TGTGCCAGCAGCCGGGGGGCGGGGAGTGGAAACACCATATATTTT; CDR3 protein: CASSRGAGSGNTIYF
clone size: -; D gene: TRBD2; J gene: TRBJ2-7; V gene: TRBV5-1; CDR3 DNA: TGCGCCAGCAGCGCCGGACTAGCGGCCTACGAGCAGTACTTC; CDR3 protein: CASSAGLAAYEQYF
clone size: -; D gene: -; J gene: TRBJ2-7; V gene: TRBV15; CDR3 DNA: TGTGCCACCAGCAGAGTGCATGGCGACGAGCAGTACTTC; CDR3 protein: CATSRVHGDEQYF
clone size: -; D gene: TRBD2; J gene: TRBJ2-1; V gene: TRBV10-2; CDR3 DNA: TGCGCCAGCAGTCTCGGACAGGTTCCCGGGACTAGCGGGAGTCGCTCCTACAATGAGCAGTTCTTC; CDR3 protein: CASSLGQVPGTSGSRSYNEQFF
clone size: -; D gene: TRBD1; J gene: TRBJ2-7; V gene: TRBV19; CDR3 DNA: TGTGCCAGTAGTGGACAGGGGGGGAGCACCTACGAGCAGTACTTC; CDR3 protein: CASSGQGGSTYEQYF
clone size: -; D gene: TRBD2; J gene: TRBJ2-5; V gene: TRBV27; CDR3 DNA: TGTGCCAGCCGAACCCTCGGACTAGGGATTGGGACCCAGTACTTC; CDR3 protein: CASRTLGLGIGTQYF
clone size: few; D gene: TRBD2; J gene: TRBJ2-7; V gene: TRBV5-1; CDR3 DNA: TGCGCCAGCAGCTCCACTAGCGGGAAAATATACGAGCAGTACTTC; CDR3 protein: CASSSTSGKIYEQYF
clone size: once; D gene: -; J gene: TRBJ1-6; V gene: TRBV5-1; CDR3 DNA: TGCGCCAGCAGCCCGGCGGGGAGCTCCTATAATTCACCCCTCCACTTT; CDR3 protein: CASSPAGSSYNSPLHF
clone size: -; D gene: -; J gene: TRBJ2-5; V gene: TRBV12-3/TRBV12-4; CDR3 DNA: TGTGCCAGCATCCTAGGCGAGACCCAGTACTTC; CDR3 protein: CASILGETQYF
clone size: -; D gene: TRBD1; J gene: TRBJ2-5; V gene: TRBV6-5; CDR3 DNA: TGTGCCAGCAGTTACCTAGCAGGGGGGACCCAGTACTTC; CDR3 protein: CASSYLAGGTQYF
clone size: -; D gene: TRBD2; J gene: TRBJ2-7; V gene: TRBV6-5; CDR3 DNA: TGTGCCAGCAGTTACGCTAGCGGGAGGCCTACCGAGCAGTACTTC; CDR3 protein: CASSYASGRPTEQYF
clone size: -; D gene: -; J gene: TRBJ1-4; V gene: TRBV3-1/TRBV3-2; CDR3 DNA: TGTGCCAGCAGCCAAGACCAAGAGGGAACTAATGAAAAACTGTTTTTT; CDR3 protein: CASSQDQEGTNEKLFF
clone size: few; D gene: -; J gene: TRBJ2-7; V gene: TRBV19; CDR3 DNA: TGTGCCAGTAGTATTGAACAGGGATACGAGCAGTACTTC; CDR3 protein: CASSIEQGYEQYF
clone size: -; D gene: -; J gene: TRBJ1-1; V gene: TRBV27; CDR3 DNA: TGTGCCAGCAGTTTATCAGGGGTGAACACTGAAGCTTTCTTT; CDR3 protein: CASSLSGVNTEAFF
clone size: once; D gene: -; J gene: TRBJ1-6; V gene: TRBV6-5; CDR3 DNA: TGTGCCAGCAGTTGGGACGGCCGGTCGCCCCTCCACTTT; CDR3 protein: CASSWDGRSPLHF
clone size: -; D gene: -; J gene: TRBJ2-7; V gene: TRBV28; CDR3 DNA: TGTGCCAGCAGTTTAAGGCGGGGCCCGACCTACGAGCAGTACTTC; CDR3 protein: CASSLRRGPTYEQYF
clone size: -; D gene: TRBD1; J gene: TRBJ2-7; V gene: TRBV24-1; CDR3 DNA: TGTGCCACCAGTGACACCGGGACAGGGGTTGCCGAGCAGTACTTC; CDR3 protein: CATSDTGTGVAEQYF
clone size: -; D gene: TRBD1; J gene: TRBJ2-6; V gene: TRBV25-1; CDR3 DNA: TGTGCCAGCTCTACAGGGGGCGCGCTTGGGGCCAACGTCCTGACTTTC; CDR3 protein: CASSTGGALGANVLTF
clone size: -; D gene: -; J gene: TRBJ1-2; V gene: TRBV6-2/TRBV6-3; CDR3 DNA: TGTGCCAGCAGTTCCGCCCCAGGGATGGGCTACACCTTC; CDR3 protein: CASSSAPGMGYTF
clone size: -; D gene: -; J gene: TRBJ2-3; V gene: TRBV7-9; CDR3 DNA: TGTGCCAGCAGCTCCTGGAAGGGCCCAGATACGCAGTATTTT; CDR3 protein: CASSSWKGPDTQYF
clone size: -; D gene: -; J gene: TRBJ1-4; V gene: TRBV2; CDR3 DNA: TGTGCCAGCAGCGCCCTGCTACCGGGGGAAAAACTGTTTTTT; CDR3 protein: CASSALLPGEKLFF
clone size: -; D gene: -; J gene: TRBJ2-5; V gene: TRBV11-2; CDR3 DNA: TGTGCCAGCAGCTACCGGGATCAAGAGACCCAGTACTTC; CDR3 protein: CASSYRDQETQYF
clone size: -; D gene: TRBD1; J gene: TRBJ1-2; V gene: TRBV3-1/TRBV3-2; CDR3 DNA: TGTGCCAGCAGGACTACCGGGACAGACAACTATGGCTACACCTTC; CDR3 protein: CASRTTGTDNYGYTF
clone size: -; D gene: -; J gene: TRBJ2-1; V gene: TRBV10-1; CDR3 DNA: TGCGCCAGCAGTGAGTCCCGGTTTAGCTCCTACAATGAGCAGTTCTTC; CDR3 protein: CASSESRFSSYNEQFF
clone size: -; D gene: -; J gene: TRBJ2-7; V gene: TRBV28; CDR3 DNA: TGTGCCAGCAGTTTAGAATACAGACCCTACGAGCAGTACTTC; CDR3 protein: CASSLEYRPYEQYF
clone size: -; D gene: -; J gene: TRBJ1-4; V gene: TRBV7-9; CDR3 DNA: TGTGCCAGCAGCTTAGACAGCACCAGCAATGAAAAACTGTTTTTT; CDR3 protein: CASSLDSTSNEKLFF
clone size: once; D gene: -; J gene: TRBJ2-2; V gene: TRBV5-1; CDR3 DNA: TGCGCCAGCAGCCCGGTAAGCCCCCTACCAGGGAACACCGGGGAGCTGTTTTTT; CDR3 protein: CASSPVSPLPGNTGELFF
clone size: -; D gene: TRBD2; J gene: TRBJ2-5; V gene: TRBV5-1; CDR3 DNA: TGCGCCAGCACCCCGGCGGGAGAGGTGACCCAGTACTTC; CDR3 protein: CASTPAGEVTQYF
clone size: few; D gene: -; J gene: TRBJ2-7; V gene: TRBV10-1; CDR3 DNA: TGCGCCAGCAGTAGAGGAGTGGACGAGCAGTACTTC; CDR3 protein: CASSRGVDEQYF
clone size: -; D gene: TRBD1; J gene: TRBJ2-1; V gene: TRBV2; CDR3 DNA: TGTGCCAGAACCTTGAAGACAGGGGAGCTCTACAATGAGCAGTTCTTC; CDR3 protein: CARTLKTGELYNEQFF
clone size: -; D gene: -; J gene: TRBJ2-6; V gene: TRBV4-3; CDR3 DNA: TGCGCCAGCAGCTATTCCTGGACTGCCCTACCTGGGGCCAACGTCCTGACTTTC; CDR3 protein: CASSYSWTALPGANVLTF
clone size: -; D gene: -; J gene: TRBJ1-1; V gene: TRBV14; CDR3 DNA: TGTGCCAGCAGCCAAGTCCCGTTACGCGCTTTCTTT; CDR3 protein: CASSQVPLRAFF
clone size: -; D gene: -; J gene: TRBJ2-7; V gene: TRBV25-1; CDR3 DNA: TGTGCCAGCAGTGAATATTTTGTAGGAGGGCCTATCGAGCAGTACTTC; CDR3 protein: CASSEYFVGGPIEQYF